This TCR beta chain stems from a study of shared clonotypes between healthy human individuals. The CDR3 totals 13 residues. Germline V gene lookup returns CDR1 MNHEY and CDR2 SVGAGI. V dropped 0 bases and J dropped 8 bases, with 8 bases sitting between them. Only in-frame clones appear in the TCRdb table, and some are missing; sequencing was by immunoSEQ multiplex PCR. Altogether a few million clones are present, nearly 97% being singletons, with the ten largest covering approximately 0.13%. The receptor was isolated from a man between 18 and 29 years old in good health. Sequenced sample: naive CD4+ T cells sorted from blood. Noted subset: CD45RA+ positively selected. The rearrangement links TRBV6-5 to TRBJ2-1, with D perhaps TRBD1 (5 bases). This CDR3 reads CASSYSGLHEQFF. The DNA for the CDR3 is TGTGCCAGCAGTTACTCGGGGCTCCATGAGCAGTTCTTC.